Listed below are T cell receptor beta chains from one sample, sequenced in a study of blood T cells in healthy people across ages. TCRdb used MiXCR to reprocess the 5' RACE reads, holding one entry per CDR3 protein. Of about 640,000 distinct CDR3 sequences in the sample, 40% to 45% were seen once. The sample was blood. All receptors come from a man older than 75 in good health. Both conserved end residues are part of each CDR3. D genes are given only for firm matches. Expanded clones get a size class; other rows say once, few or many, or leave the size out.

J gene,clone size,V gene,D gene,CDR3 length,CDR3 DNA,CDR3 protein
TRBJ2-5,NA,TRBV29-1,TRBD2,16,TGCAGCGTCGGACTAGCGGAACCCAGCTCCTACAATGAGCAGTACTTC,CSVGLAEPSSYNEQYF
TRBJ2-5,NA,TRBV12-5,NA,17,NA,CASGPRWAGGIQETQHF
TRBJ2-1,NA,TRBV9,NA,15,TGTGCCAGCAGCGTAGCCGTAAGCTCCTACAATGAGCAGTTCTTC,CASSVAVSSYNEQFF
TRBJ1-2,NA,TRBV6-2/TRBV6-3,NA,16,TGTGCCAGCAGCGCAACCGGGACACATACTAACTATGGCTACACCTTC,CASSATGTHTNYGYTF
TRBJ1-2,few,TRBV4-1,NA,16,TGCGCCAGCAGCCAAGCCCCAGGACAGTCTAACTATGGCTACACCTTC,CASSQAPGQSNYGYTF
TRBJ1-6,NA,TRBV27,TRBD1,16,TGTGCCAGAAGTTTCAAGCGGGACAGGCCCAATTCACCCCTCCACTTT,CARSFKRDRPNSPLHF
TRBJ2-7,NA,TRBV9,NA,13,TGTGCCAGCAGATTACTAGGGAACTACGAGCAGTACTTC,CASRLLGNYEQYF
TRBJ2-5,NA,TRBV27,TRBD1,14,TGTGCCAGCAGTCAGCGACAGGGCCAAGAGACCCAGTACTTC,CASSQRQGQETQYF
TRBJ2-7,few,TRBV28,TRBD1,16,TGTGCCAGCAGTTTAAGCAGGGGGACAGCCGAATACGAGCAGTACTTC,CASSLSRGTAEYEQYF
TRBJ2-7,NA,TRBV7-2,TRBD2,14,TGTGCCAGCAGCTTAACGGGAGGGCCTAACGAGCAGTACTTC,CASSLTGGPNEQYF
TRBJ2-1,NA,TRBV4-3,NA,16,TGCGCCAGCAGCCAAGTCCCCATTCGAGACAACTACGAGCAGTTCTTC,CASSQVPIRDNYEQFF
TRBJ2-4,few,TRBV6-5,TRBD2,16,TGTGCCAGCAGTTACTCTGGCGGGGGAGCCAAAAACATTCAGTACTTC,CASSYSGGGAKNIQYF
TRBJ2-5,NA,TRBV6-2/TRBV6-3,TRBD2,16,TGTGCCAGCAGACAACATAGCGGGAGGGCCGGAGAGACCCAGTACTTC,CASRQHSGRAGETQYF
TRBJ1-2,NA,TRBV30,TRBD1,16,TGTGCCTGGAGTCAGGACTTACAGGGGGTTATATATGGCTACACCTTC,CAWSQDLQGVIYGYTF
TRBJ2-5,NA,TRBV24-1,TRBD1,16,TGTGCCACCAGTGATAGAGGACAGGTCCTGCAAGAGACCCAGTACTTC,CATSDRGQVLQETQYF
TRBJ1-5,NA,TRBV7-9,TRBD1,17,TGTGCCAGCAGCCCGGGGACAGGGGAGGGTAACAATCAGCCCCAGCATTTT,CASSPGTGEGNNQPQHF
TRBJ2-5,few,TRBV12-3/TRBV12-4,TRBD1,15,TGTGCCAGCAGTGATACAGGGGGAGTCCAAGAGACCCAGTACTTC,CASSDTGGVQETQYF
TRBJ1-1,NA,TRBV19,NA,15,TGTGCCAGTAGTATCCAGGCGCGAGTGAACACTGAAGCTTTCTTT,CASSIQARVNTEAFF
TRBJ2-1,NA,TRBV18,NA,13,TGTGCCAGCTCACAAAAGGGGGGGACAGAGCAGTTCTTC,CASSQKGGTEQFF
TRBJ2-1,NA,TRBV29-1,NA,13,TGCAGCGTTGAGGCCACCTCTCCAAATGAGCAGTTCTTC,CSVEATSPNEQFF
TRBJ2-1,NA,TRBV20-1,TRBD2,15,TGCAGTGCTAGGTCGGGACGAGCGGGAAACAATGAGCAGTTCTTC,CSARSGRAGNNEQFF
TRBJ1-2,NA,TRBV12-3/TRBV12-4,NA,13,TGTGCCAGCACGGCAGGGACGGGCTATGGCTACACCTTC,CASTAGTGYGYTF
TRBJ2-5,NA,TRBV28,NA,14,TGTGCCAGCAGTGCTCCTAGCAGGGTCCGTCCCCAGTACTTC,CASSAPSRVRPQYF
TRBJ2-7,once,TRBV12-3/TRBV12-4,TRBD2,14,TGTGCCAGCAGTTCAGCGGGGCTTCCCTACGAGCAGTACTTC,CASSSAGLPYEQYF
TRBJ1-5,few,TRBV19,NA,16,TGTGCCAGTAGTATAACGTCGGGCACCCTTCATCAGCCCCAGCATTTT,CASSITSGTLHQPQHF
TRBJ2-5,NA,TRBV4-2,TRBD2,18,TGTGCCAGCAGCCAAGATAGCCTAGCGGGGGGTAGACAAGAGACCCAGTACTTC,CASSQDSLAGGRQETQYF
TRBJ2-1,NA,TRBV5-6,NA,15,TGTGCCAGCAGGTATTACGCACGTTCCTGGAATGAGCAGTTCTTC,CASRYYARSWNEQFF
TRBJ2-5,NA,TRBV6-5,TRBD1,15,TGTGCCAGCAGAAGCATCCAGGGGGCCGAAGAGACCCAGTACTTC,CASRSIQGAEETQYF
TRBJ2-6,NA,TRBV7-9,NA,17,TGTGCCAGCACACGTAGACAGGGAGGCTCTGGGGCCAACGTCCTGACTTTC,CASTRRQGGSGANVLTF
TRBJ1-1,few,TRBV29-1,NA,10,TGCAGCGTTGGTGACAGTGAAGCTTTCTTT,CSVGDSEAFF
TRBJ2-7,once,TRBV30,TRBD2,15,TGTGCCTGGAGAGAACTAGCGGGAGTTGGAAATGAGCAGTACTTC,CAWRELAGVGNEQYF
TRBJ2-7,NA,TRBV20-1,TRBD2,18,TGCAGTGCTAGAGCCCATCGACTAGCGGGGGGCCCCCTCTACGAGCAGTACTTC,CSARAHRLAGGPLYEQYF
TRBJ2-2,NA,TRBV3-1,NA,14,TGTGCCAGCAGCCAAGGATGGGGGGCCGGGGAGCTGTTTTTT,CASSQGWGAGELFF
TRBJ1-1,NA,TRBV7-9,TRBD1,14,TGTGCCAGCAGCCCCCGACAGGGTCAGGGTGAAGCTTTCTTT,CASSPRQGQGEAFF
TRBJ1-5,NA,TRBV6-4,NA,13,TGTGCCAGCAGTGAGGGGGCCAATCAGCCCCAGCATTTT,CASSEGANQPQHF